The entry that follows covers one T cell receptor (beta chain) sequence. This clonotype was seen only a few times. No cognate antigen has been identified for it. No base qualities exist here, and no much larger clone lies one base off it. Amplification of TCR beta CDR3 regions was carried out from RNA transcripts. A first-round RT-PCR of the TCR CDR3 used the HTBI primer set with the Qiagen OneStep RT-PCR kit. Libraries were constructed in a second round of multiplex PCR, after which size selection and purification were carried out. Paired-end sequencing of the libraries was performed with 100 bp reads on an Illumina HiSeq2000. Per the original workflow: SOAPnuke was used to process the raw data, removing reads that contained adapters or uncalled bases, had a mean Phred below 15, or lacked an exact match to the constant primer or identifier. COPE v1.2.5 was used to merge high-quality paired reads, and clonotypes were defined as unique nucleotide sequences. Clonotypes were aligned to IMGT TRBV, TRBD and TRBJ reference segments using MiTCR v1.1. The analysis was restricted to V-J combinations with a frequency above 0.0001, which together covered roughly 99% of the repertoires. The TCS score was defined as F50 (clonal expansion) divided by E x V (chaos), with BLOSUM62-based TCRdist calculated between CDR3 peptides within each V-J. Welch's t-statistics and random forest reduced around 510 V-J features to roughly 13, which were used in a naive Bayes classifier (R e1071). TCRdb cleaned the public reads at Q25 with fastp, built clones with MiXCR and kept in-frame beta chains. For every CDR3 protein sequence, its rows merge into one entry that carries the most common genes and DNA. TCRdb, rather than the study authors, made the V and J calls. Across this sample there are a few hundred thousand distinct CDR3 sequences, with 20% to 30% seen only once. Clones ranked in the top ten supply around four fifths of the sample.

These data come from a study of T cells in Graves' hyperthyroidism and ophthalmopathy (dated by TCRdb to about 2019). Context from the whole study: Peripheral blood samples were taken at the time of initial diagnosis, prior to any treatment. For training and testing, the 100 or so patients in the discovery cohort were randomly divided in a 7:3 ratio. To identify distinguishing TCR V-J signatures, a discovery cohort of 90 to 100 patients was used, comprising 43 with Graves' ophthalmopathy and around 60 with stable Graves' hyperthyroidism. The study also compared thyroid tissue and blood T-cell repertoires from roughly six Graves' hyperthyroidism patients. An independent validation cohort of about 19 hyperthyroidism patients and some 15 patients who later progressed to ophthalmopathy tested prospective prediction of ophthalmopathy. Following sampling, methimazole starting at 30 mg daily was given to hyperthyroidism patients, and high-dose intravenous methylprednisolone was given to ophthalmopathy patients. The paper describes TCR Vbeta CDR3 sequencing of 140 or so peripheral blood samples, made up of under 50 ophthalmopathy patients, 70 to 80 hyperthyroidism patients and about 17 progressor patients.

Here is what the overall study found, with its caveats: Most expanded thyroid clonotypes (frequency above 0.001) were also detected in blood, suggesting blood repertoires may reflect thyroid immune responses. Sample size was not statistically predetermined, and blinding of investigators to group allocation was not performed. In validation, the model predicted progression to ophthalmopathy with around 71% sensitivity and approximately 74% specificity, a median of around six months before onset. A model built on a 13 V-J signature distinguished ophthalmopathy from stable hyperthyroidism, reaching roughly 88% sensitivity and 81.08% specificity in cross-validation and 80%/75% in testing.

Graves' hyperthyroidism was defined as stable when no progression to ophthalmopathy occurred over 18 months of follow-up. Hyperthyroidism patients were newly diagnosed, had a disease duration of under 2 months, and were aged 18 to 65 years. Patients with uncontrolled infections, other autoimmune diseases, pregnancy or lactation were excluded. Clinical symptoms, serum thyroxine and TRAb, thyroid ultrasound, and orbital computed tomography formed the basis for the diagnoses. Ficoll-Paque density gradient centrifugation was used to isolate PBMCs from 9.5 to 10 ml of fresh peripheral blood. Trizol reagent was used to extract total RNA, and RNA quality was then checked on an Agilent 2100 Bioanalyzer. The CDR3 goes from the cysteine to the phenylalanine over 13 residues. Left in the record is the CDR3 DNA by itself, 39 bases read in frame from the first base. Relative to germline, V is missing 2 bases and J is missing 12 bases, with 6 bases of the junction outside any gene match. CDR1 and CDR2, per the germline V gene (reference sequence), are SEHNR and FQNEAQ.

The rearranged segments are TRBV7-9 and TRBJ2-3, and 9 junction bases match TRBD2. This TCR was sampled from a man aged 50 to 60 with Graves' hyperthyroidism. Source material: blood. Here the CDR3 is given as CASSLRLAVIQYF. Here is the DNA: TGTGCCAGCAGCTTAAGACTAGCGGTAATTCAGTATTTT.